These 27 T cell receptor beta chains were all obtained from the same sample, sequenced in a study of response to subunit inactivated influenza vaccine. TCRdb processed the RT-PCR reads anew with MiXCR; each CDR3 protein has one entry. The sample has about 190,000 distinct CDR3 sequences; approximately 15% are singletons. The sequenced sample was CD8+ T cells sorted from PBMCs, obtained 4 to 6 days after vaccination. These receptors were obtained from a man in his fifties who received an inactivated influenza vaccine.

This clonotype was seen only a few times. This chain uses TRBV2 with TRBJ1-1; 10 nucleotides line up with TRBD1. The CDR3 runs to 15 residues. V gave up 6 bases and J gave up 4 bases; unmatched junction bases: 8. From germline, CDR1 is SNHLY and CDR2 FYNNEI. The CDR3 DNA is TGTGCCAGCAGAGATCCGGGACAGGGGCTCACTGAAGCTTTCTTT. Protein: CASRDPGQGLTEAFF.

This clonotype was seen a few times. The chain employs TRBV12-3 or TRBV12-4 and TRBJ1-1; TRBD1 matches at 7 bases. CDR3 length equals 16 residues. Trimming cost V 5 bases and J 2 bases; bases outside gene matches: 11. The CDR3 spells CASSPLTGTGNTEAFF. The CDR3, as DNA: TGTGCCAGCAGTCCGTTGACAGGGACGGGCAACACTGAAGCTTTCTTT.

This clonotype came up a few times. This rearrangement joins TRBV28 to TRBJ2-7; perhaps TRBD2 as D (5 bases). Germline assignment: CDR1 MDHEN and CDR2 SYDVKM. Trimming removed 3 bases from V and 3 bases from J, with 12 bases in between. This CDR3 has 14 residues. The CDR3 loop is CASSLRAEVYEQYF. In DNA, the CDR3 is TGTGCCAGCAGTTTGAGGGCGGAGGTCTACGAGCAGTACTTC.

The rearrangement uses TRBV9 and TRBJ1-2; 9 bases are shared with TRBD1. The ends lost 3 bases at V and 4 bases at J; junction bases unmatched: 4. The CDR3 totals 14 residues. CDR1 and CDR2 from the germline V gene are SGDLS and YYNGEE. CDR3 protein: CASSATGGAYGYTF. The CDR3 nucleotides read TGTGCCAGCAGCGCGACAGGGGGGGCCTATGGCTACACCTTC.

This clonotype was observed a handful of times. V is TRBV4-3 and J is TRBJ2-2; 14 nucleotides agree with TRBD2. CDR3 length: 18 amino acids. CDR1 is LGHNA, CDR2 YSLEER, per germline. With V trimmed by 4 bases and J by 2 bases, 6 bases remained unmatched. CDR3 DNA sequence: TGCGCCAGCAGCCTCGGGACTAGCGGGGGCACAAACACCGGGGAGCTGTTTTTT. It yields the protein CASSLGTSGGTNTGELFF.

The chain joins TRBV28 to TRBJ2-7; 8 bases are a match to TRBD1. With V trimmed by 3 bases and J by 0 bases, 4 bases remained unmatched. Germline loops: CDR1 MDHEN, CDR2 SYDVKM. This CDR3 is built from 15 residues. The CDR3 DNA reads as TGTGCCAGCAGTTTGTCAGGGGGCTTCTCCTACGAGCAGTACTTC. This sequence encodes CASSLSGGFSYEQYF.

This clonotype has only a few counts. This chain links TRBV4-1 with TRBJ2-7, with 9 nucleotides matching TRBD1. This CDR3 spans 15 amino acids. V lost 5 bases and J lost 1; bases outside the gene matches: 6. The germline V gene encodes CDR1 MGHRA and CDR2 YSYEKL. This CDR3 reads CASSEGQGLSYEQYF. The CDR3 bases are TGCGCCAGCAGCGAAGGACAGGGGCTTTCCTACGAGCAGTACTTC.

In its sample, this clonotype was seen a few times. The chain joins TRBV25-1 to TRBJ2-1; 9 bases fit TRBD1. The CDR3 is made up of 15 amino acids. Losses at the gene ends were 7 bases for V and 3 bases for J; bases not matched to a gene: 7. CDR1 is MGHDK, CDR2 SYGVNS, per germline. DNA for the CDR3: TGTGCCAGCATGCCCCCGGGACAGGGCTACAATGAGCAGTTCTTC. Amino acid sequence: CASMPPGQGYNEQFF. The variable domain in full, completed from reference TRBV25-1 and TRBJ2-1, reads EADIYQTPRYLVIGTGKKITLECSQTMGHDKMYWYQQDPGMELHLIHYSYGVNSTEKGDLSSESTVSRIRTEHFPLTLESARPSHTSQYLCASMPPGQGYNEQFFGPGTRLTVL.

This clonotype occurred a few times. The chain couples TRBV12-3 or TRBV12-4 to TRBJ2-3; D is perhaps TRBD2 (5 bases). Trimming left V 3 bases short and J 4 bases short, with 11 bases between. CDR3 size: 14 residues. The DNA of the CDR3 is TGTGCCAGCAGTTTGTGGGAGATTGCAGATACGCAGTATTTT. Its protein is CASSLWEIADTQYF.

The chain couples TRBV27 to TRBJ2-7, with 7 bases matching TRBD1. J was trimmed by 4 bases and V by 6 bases; bases with no gene match: 9. The CDR3 runs to 14 residues. Germline assignment: CDR1 MNHEY and CDR2 SMNVEV (reference sequence). This CDR3 reads CASSLGQNIYEQYF. The CDR3 coding sequence is TGTGCCAGCAGCTTGGGACAGAATATTTACGAGCAGTACTTC.

The genes are TRBV7-9 and TRBJ2-1; 14 bases align to TRBD2. Germline V lookup: CDR1 SEHNR, CDR2 FQNEAQ (reference sequence). This CDR3 contains 15 residues. V lost 11 bases and J lost 10; bases outside the gene matches: 13. CDR3 sequence (DNA): TGTGCCTTTATGGTGGGACTAGCGGGAGTAGGCGAGCAGTTCTTC. Its translation is CAFMVGLAGVGEQFF. The full variable domain, in which reference TRBV7-9 and TRBJ2-1 provide the parts outside the CDR3, is DTGVSQNPRHKITKRGQNVTFRCDPISEHNRLYWYRQTLGQGPEFLTYFQNEAQLEKSRLLSDRFSAERPKGSFSTLEIQRTEQGDSAMYLCAFMVGLAGVGEQFFGPGTRLTVL.

This clonotype has ten or more counts. The chain has TRBV29-1 and TRBJ2-5; either TRBD1 or TRBD2 may supply D (5 bases each). The CDR3 runs to 16 residues. Trimming left V 1 base short and J 1 base short, with 16 bases between. Germline V gene data show CDR1 as SQVTM and CDR2 as ANQGSEA. The CDR3 sequence: CSVEGPGRSIQETQYF. The CDR3 region has the DNA TGCAGCGTTGAAGGCCCGGGACGCAGTATCCAAGAGACCCAGTACTTC.

The chain recombines TRBV20-1 with TRBJ2-1, with D possibly being TRBD2 (5 bases). The CDR3 contains 15 residues. In germline, CDR1 is DFQATT, CDR2 SNEGSKA (reference sequence). The ends were cut back, 2 bases at V and 3 bases at J, with 14 bases in the middle. The CDR3 DNA is TGCAGTGCTAGACAATCGGCGGGCCACTACAATGAGCAGTTCTTC. Protein sequence: CSARQSAGHYNEQFF.

The table lists this clonotype with a few counts. This chain joins TRBV29-1 and TRBJ2-7; no reliable D call. V gave up 1 base and J gave up 2 bases, with 15 bases separating them. Per the germline V gene, CDR1 is SQVTM and CDR2 is ANQGSEA. The CDR3 runs 15 residues. Here the CDR3 reads CSVEGTLNPPYEQYF. As DNA, the CDR3 is TGCAGCGTTGAAGGGACCTTAAATCCCCCCTACGAGCAGTACTTC.

The V call is TRBV7-8, the J call TRBJ2-1; 14 bases line up with TRBD2. The ends lost 5 bases at V and 6 bases at J; junction bases unmatched: 3. This CDR3 contains 15 residues. In germline, CDR1 is SGHVS, CDR2 FQNEAQ. Here the CDR3 DNA reads TGTGCCAGCAGCGGCGGGACTAGCGGGGGCAATGAGCAGTTCTTC. It codes for CASSGGTSGGNEQFF.

This rearrangement joins TRBV27 to TRBJ2-1; 14 nucleotides match TRBD2. The J segment lost 3 bases and the V segment lost 5 bases, leaving 6 bases of the junction unmatched. CDR1 and CDR2 from the germline V gene are MNHEY and SMNVEV (reference sequence). The CDR3 runs 17 residues. The CDR3 spells CASSTGLAGGLYNEQFF. The CDR3 DNA follows: TGTGCCAGCAGTACAGGACTAGCGGGAGGTCTCTACAATGAGCAGTTCTTC.

The V call is TRBV27, the J call TRBJ2-7; D perhaps matches TRBD2 (6 bases). The CDR3 extends over 14 amino acids. The V end lost 5 bases, the J end lost 3 bases, and 14 bases lay between the germline ends. Germline V lookup: CDR1 MNHEY, CDR2 SMNVEV (reference sequence). CDR3 coding DNA: TGTGCCAGCAGTCCCACGACTAGGGGCTACGAGCAGTACTTC. Translated, it gives CASSPTTRGYEQYF.

This clonotype was observed many times. The chain carries TRBV7-9 and TRBJ2-3; 8 nucleotides align to TRBD1. This CDR3 contains 13 residues. Germline V gene sequence: CDR1 SEHNR, CDR2 FQNEAQ (reference sequence). The J segment lost 11 bases and the V segment lost 5 bases, leaving 9 bases of the junction unmatched. In nucleotides, the CDR3 is TGTGCCAGCAGCGCCTCGGAGACAGGGGTGCAGTATTTT. Residues: CASSASETGVQYF.

In the case of this clonotype: A much larger clone differs by one base, so this may be a read error. Here the CDR3 omits its conserved ending phenylalanine or tryptophan, so a read error is the likely source. The rearrangement links TRBV5-6 to TRBJ2-1; D is perhaps TRBD1 (6 bases). Germline V CDR1 and CDR2: SGHDT, YYEEEE. The CDR3 consists of 15 residues. Trimming shortened V by 5 bases and J by 3 bases, and 15 bases separated the two germline ends. The CDR3 DNA reads as TGTGCCAGCAGATTCGCAGGGGTCTTCTACAATGAGCAGTTCATC. Protein product: CASRFAGVFYNEQFI.

This clonotype was seen repeatedly, ten times or more. Germline and junction disagree at one end, which may indicate a read error. The chain employs TRBV7-9 and TRBJ1-2; TRBD1 matches 8 bases. The CDR3 totals 12 residues. In germline, CDR1 is SEHNR, CDR2 FQNEAQ (reference sequence). CDR3 bases: TGTGCCAGCAGCTTTGCCGGCCAGGGGGCGGCCTTC. Its translation is CASSFAGQGAAF.

The chain carries TRBV10-3 and TRBJ2-1; TRBD2 is a possible D gene (7 bases). The V end was cut by 7 bases, the J end by 5 bases, with 18 bases between. This CDR3 is built from 15 residues. Per the germline V gene, CDR1 is ENHRY and CDR2 is SYGVKD. Here the CDR3 DNA reads TGTGCCATCACCATGGGGGGCGGGGGCGACAATGAGCAGTTCTTC. Translating it yields CAITMGGGGDNEQFF.

The rearrangement links TRBV6-5 to TRBJ1-1, with D possibly TRBD1 on 6 matching bases. Germline CDR1 reads MNHEY; CDR2 reads SVGAGI. The CDR3 has 16 amino acids. Trimming took off 0 bases at V and 1 base at J, with 12 bases between the two ends. The CDR3 loop reads CASSYSPGASNTEAFF. The DNA for the CDR3 is TGTGCCAGCAGTTACTCTCCAGGGGCCTCGAACACTGAAGCTTTCTTT.

V is TRBV6-2 or TRBV6-3 and J is TRBJ2-7, with 7 bases that match TRBD2. The germline V gene has CDR1 MNHEY and CDR2 SVGEGT. V trimming: 6 bases; J trimming: 5 bases; junction bases outside the gene matches: 13. There are 15 residues in the CDR3. CDR3 protein: CASRIGRAHINEQYF. CDR3 nucleotides: TGTGCCAGCAGGATTGGGAGGGCTCATATCAACGAGCAGTACTTC.

The rearrangement uses TRBV7-9 and TRBJ1-4; D call uncertain. Germline V CDR1 and CDR2: SEHNR, FQNEAQ (reference sequence). The V and J ends lost 5 bases and 8 bases respectively, with 18 bases between them. The CDR3 loop spans 15 amino acids. CDR3 protein: CASSPLIGEREKLFF. The CDR3 DNA reads as TGTGCCAGCAGCCCGCTAATTGGAGAGAGGGAAAAACTGTTTTTT.

The J gene is TRBJ2-7, the V gene TRBV5-1, with a tentative D call TRBD2 (6 bases). This CDR3 has 13 amino acids. CDR1 is SGHRS, CDR2 YFSETQ, per germline. V lost 0 bases and J lost 6, with 10 bases in between. The DNA of the CDR3 is TGCGCCAGCAGCTTGGGGGTCGGGGGCGAGCAGTACTTC. Its protein is CASSLGVGGEQYF. The whole variable domain, remainder taken from reference TRBV5-1 and TRBJ2-7, is KAGVTQTPRYLIKTRGQQVTLSCSPISGHRSVSWYQQTPGQGLQFLFEYFSETQRNKGNFPGRFSGRQFSNSRSEMNVSTLELGDSALYLCASSLGVGGEQYFGPGTRLTVT.

At least ten counts were recorded for this clonotype. The chain carries TRBV29-1 and TRBJ2-2; 7 nucleotides agree with TRBD2. The CDR3 runs to 15 residues. The V segment lost 3 bases and the J segment 1 base; nucleotides outside the gene matches: 5. Germline lookup yields CDR1 SQVTM and CDR2 ANQGSEA. CDR3 in DNA: TGCAGCGTTGATGGTGGGGGGGGGAACACCGGGGAGCTGTTTTTT. It translates to CSVDGGGGNTGELFF.

This chain joins TRBV6-1 and TRBJ2-7, with 11 nucleotides matching TRBD1. Germline V gene sequence: CDR1 MNHNS, CDR2 SASEGT. The CDR3 is 17 amino acids. V dropped 4 bases and J dropped 5; count of bases not matched to a gene: 13. CDR3 bases: TGTGCCAGCAGTGGTCCTAACTGGGACAGGGGGTTGCACGAGCAGTACTTC. This encodes CASSGPNWDRGLHEQYF.